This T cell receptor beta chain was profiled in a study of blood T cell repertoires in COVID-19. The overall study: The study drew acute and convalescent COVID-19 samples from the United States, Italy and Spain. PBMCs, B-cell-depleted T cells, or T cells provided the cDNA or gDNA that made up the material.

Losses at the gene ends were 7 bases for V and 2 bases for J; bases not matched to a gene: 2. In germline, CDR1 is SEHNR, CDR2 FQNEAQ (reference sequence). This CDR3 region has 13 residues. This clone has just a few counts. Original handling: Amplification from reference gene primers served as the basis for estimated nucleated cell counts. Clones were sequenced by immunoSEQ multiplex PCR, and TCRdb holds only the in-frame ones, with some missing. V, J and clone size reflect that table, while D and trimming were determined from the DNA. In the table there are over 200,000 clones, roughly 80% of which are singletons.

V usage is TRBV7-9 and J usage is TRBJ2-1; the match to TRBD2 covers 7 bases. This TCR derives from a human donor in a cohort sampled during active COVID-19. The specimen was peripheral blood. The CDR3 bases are TGTGCCAGCACTCTAGCGGCCTACAATGAGCAGTTCTTC. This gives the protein CASTLAAYNEQFF.